This T cell receptor (beta chain) was found in a study of control samples from healthy donors and cancer patients. The data were produced by immunoSEQ multiplex PCR, yet TCRdb's version contains in-frame clones alone and is incomplete. The sample records about 180,000 clones, just over 90% being singletons. The V segment lost 0 bases and the J segment 4 bases; nucleotides outside the gene matches: 2. Germline assignment: CDR1 MNHNS and CDR2 SASEGT. The CDR3 has 15 residues. The specimen sequenced was blood. V is TRBV6-1 and J is TRBJ2-5; TRBD1 matches 10 bases. The sequence derives from a man in his thirties or forties in good health. CDR3 DNA sequence: TGTGCCAGCAGTGAAGCGCGGACAGGGGGAGAGACCCAGTACTTC. Encoded protein: CASSEARTGGETQYF.